The clone carrying this TCR beta chain was counted a single time. This entry is derived from a study of shared clonotypes between healthy human individuals. Here immunoSEQ multiplex PCR was the method, and the copy in TCRdb shows in-frame clones only, minus some. The data hold a few million clones, with around nine tenths observed a single time. Sequencing was performed on naive CD4+ T cells sorted from blood. Subset indicated: CD45RA+ positively selected. The TCR was taken from a man aged 18 to 30 in good health.

The DNA for the CDR3 is TGTGCCAGCAGCTTAATCCCCAATGACAGGGGAAAGACCCAGTACTTC. Translation gives CASSLIPNDRGKTQYF. The V gene is TRBV7-9, the J gene TRBJ2-5, with TRBD1 identical over 8 bases. Germline CDR1 SEHNR, CDR2 FQNEAQ (reference sequence). This CDR3 has 16 amino acids. Trimming cost V 2 bases and J 6 bases; bases outside gene matches: 11.